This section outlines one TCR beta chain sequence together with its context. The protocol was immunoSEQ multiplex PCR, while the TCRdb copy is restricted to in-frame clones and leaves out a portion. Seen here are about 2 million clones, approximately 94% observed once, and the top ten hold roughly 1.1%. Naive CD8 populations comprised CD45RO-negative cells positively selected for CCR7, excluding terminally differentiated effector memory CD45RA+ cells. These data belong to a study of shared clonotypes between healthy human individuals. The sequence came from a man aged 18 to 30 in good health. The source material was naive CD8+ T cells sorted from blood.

This CDR3 is CASSKLQVTDTQYF. In DNA, the CDR3 is TGTGCCAGCTCGAAGTTACAAGTCACAGATACGCAGTATTTT. V usage is TRBV7-8 and J usage is TRBJ2-3; D remains unclear. In germline, CDR1 is SGHVS, CDR2 FQNEAQ. This CDR3 contains 14 residues. Trimming took off 8 bases at V and 2 bases at J, with 14 bases between the two ends.